Given below is one TCR beta chain in context. Deletions cut 4 bases from V and 3 bases from J, with 13 bases between. CDR3 size: 13 residues. The germline CDR1 and CDR2 sequences are DFQATT and SNEGSKA (reference sequence). RNA was extracted with the RNeasy kit, and a quantity of 0.5 to 1 ug was reverse transcribed using random hexamers. Each CDR3 protein is one row after TCRdb ran MiXCR on the immunoSEQ multiplex PCR reads. The sample has 85,000 to 120,000 distinct CDR3 sequences; 94% are singletons. This record belongs to a study of CD8 T cells in Susac syndrome. Study-level background: Intravenous immunoglobulin alone or corticosteroids were being given to patients with Susac syndrome at blood draw, unless they were therapy-naive.

In blood CD8+ and CD4+ T cells, TCR beta underwent sequencing. The chain joins TRBV20-1 to TRBJ2-7; D remains ambiguous. Sequencing was done on a sample of CD8+ T cells from PBMCs. This receptor was identified in a human donor with Susac syndrome. Written as DNA, the CDR3 is TGCAGTGCTACCCTGGGCGGAATCTACGAGCAGTACTTC. The encoded protein is CSATLGGIYEQYF.